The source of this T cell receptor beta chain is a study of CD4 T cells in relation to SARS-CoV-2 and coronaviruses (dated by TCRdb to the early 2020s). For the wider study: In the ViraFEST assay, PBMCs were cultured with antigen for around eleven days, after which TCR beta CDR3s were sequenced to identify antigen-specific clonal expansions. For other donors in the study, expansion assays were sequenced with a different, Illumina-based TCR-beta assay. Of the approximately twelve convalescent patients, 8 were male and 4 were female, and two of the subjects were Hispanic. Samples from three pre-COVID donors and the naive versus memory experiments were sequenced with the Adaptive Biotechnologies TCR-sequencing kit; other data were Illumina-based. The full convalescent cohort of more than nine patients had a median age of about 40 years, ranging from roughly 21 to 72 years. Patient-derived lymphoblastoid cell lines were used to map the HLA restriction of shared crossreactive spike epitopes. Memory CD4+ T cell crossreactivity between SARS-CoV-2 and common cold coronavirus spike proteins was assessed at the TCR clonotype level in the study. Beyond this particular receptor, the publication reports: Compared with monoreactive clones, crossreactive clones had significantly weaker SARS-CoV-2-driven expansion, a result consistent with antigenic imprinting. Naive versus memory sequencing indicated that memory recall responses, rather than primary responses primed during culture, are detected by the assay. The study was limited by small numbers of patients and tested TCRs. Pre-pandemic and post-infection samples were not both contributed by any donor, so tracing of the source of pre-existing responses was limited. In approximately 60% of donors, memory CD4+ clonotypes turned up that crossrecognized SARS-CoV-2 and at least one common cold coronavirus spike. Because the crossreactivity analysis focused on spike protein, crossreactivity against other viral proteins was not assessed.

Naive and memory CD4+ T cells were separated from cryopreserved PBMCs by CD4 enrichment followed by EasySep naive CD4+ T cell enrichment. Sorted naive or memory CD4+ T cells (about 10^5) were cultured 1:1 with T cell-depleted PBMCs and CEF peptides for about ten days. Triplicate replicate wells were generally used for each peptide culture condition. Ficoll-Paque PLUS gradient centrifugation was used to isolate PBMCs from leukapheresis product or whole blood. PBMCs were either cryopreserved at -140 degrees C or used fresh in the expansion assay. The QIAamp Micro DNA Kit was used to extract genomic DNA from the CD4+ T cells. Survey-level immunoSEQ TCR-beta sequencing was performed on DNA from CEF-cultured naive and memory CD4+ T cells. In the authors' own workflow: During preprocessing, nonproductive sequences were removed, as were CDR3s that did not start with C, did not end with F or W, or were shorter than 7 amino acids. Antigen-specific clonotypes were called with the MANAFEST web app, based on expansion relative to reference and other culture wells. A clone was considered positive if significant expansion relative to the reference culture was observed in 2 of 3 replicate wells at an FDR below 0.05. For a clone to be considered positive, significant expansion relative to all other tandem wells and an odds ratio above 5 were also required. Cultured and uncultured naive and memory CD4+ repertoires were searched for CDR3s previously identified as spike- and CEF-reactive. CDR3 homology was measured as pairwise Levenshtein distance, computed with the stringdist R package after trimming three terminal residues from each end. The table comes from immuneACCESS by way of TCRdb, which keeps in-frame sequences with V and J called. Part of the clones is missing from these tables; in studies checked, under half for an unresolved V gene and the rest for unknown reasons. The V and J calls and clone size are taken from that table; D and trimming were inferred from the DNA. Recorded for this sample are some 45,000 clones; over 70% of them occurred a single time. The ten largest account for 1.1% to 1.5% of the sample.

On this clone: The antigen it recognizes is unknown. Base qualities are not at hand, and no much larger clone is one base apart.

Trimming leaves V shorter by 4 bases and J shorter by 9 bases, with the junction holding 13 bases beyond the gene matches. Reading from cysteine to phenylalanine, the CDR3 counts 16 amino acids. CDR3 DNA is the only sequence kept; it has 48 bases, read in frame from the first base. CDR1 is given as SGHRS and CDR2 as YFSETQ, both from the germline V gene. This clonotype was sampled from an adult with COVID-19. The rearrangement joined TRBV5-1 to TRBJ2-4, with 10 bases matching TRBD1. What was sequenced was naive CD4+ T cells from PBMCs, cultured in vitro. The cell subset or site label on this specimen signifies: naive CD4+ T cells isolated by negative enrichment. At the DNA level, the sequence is TGCGCCAGCAGCCCCAGCCCGGGACAGGGGATCGGCATTCAGTACTTC. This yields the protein CASSPSPGQGIGIQYF. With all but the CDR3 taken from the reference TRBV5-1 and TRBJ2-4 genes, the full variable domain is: KAGVTQTPRYLIKTRGQQVTLSCSPISGHRSVSWYQQTPGQGLQFLFEYFSETQRNKGNFPGRFSGRQFSNSRSEMNVSTLELGDSALYLCASSPSPGQGIGIQYFGAGTRLSVL.